Listed below are T cell receptor beta chains from one sample, sequenced in a study of T cells in Graves' hyperthyroidism and ophthalmopathy. Each CDR3 protein gets one entry after TCRdb re-called the multiplex PCR reads with MiXCR. The data show about 200,000 distinct CDR3 sequences, approximately 16% seen once. Sequenced material: blood. The receptors were gathered from a woman between 50 and 59 years old with Graves' hyperthyroidism. Each CDR3 is given with its conserved first and last residue. D genes are given only for firm matches. Clone sizes are given selectively: once, few, many, or a class where the clone is expanded.

clone_size | j_call | v_call | d_call | cdr3_nt | cdr3_aa
many | TRBJ2-5 | TRBV10-2 | TRBD2 | TGCGCCAGCAGGCCGGGACTAGCGGGAGTAGGGAGTGAGACCCAGTACTTC | CASRPGLAGVGSETQYF
. | TRBJ2-7 | TRBV20-1 | TRBD2 | TGCAGTGCTAGAGTAGCGGGGACCTACGAGCAGTACTTC | CSARVAGTYEQYF
many | TRBJ1-5 | TRBV2 | . | TGTGCCAGCAGTGATCATAGCAATCAGCCCCAGCATTTT | CASSDHSNQPQHF
. | TRBJ1-2 | TRBV5-1 | TRBD1 | TGCGCCAGCAGCTTGGCCGGACAGGGAGATGGCTACACCTTC | CASSLAGQGDGYTF
. | TRBJ1-2 | TRBV7-3 | . | TGTGCCAGCAGCTTAGAAGGTTTGGGGACTCTTAACTATGGCTACACCTTC | CASSLEGLGTLNYGYTF
few | TRBJ2-7 | TRBV7-2 | . | TGTGCCAGCAGCTGGGCGACCGAGAGTGGGTACGAGCAGTACTTC | CASSWATESGYEQYF
many | TRBJ2-7 | TRBV20-1 | . | TGCAGTGCTAGTCAGGGTTCAGGGTACGAGCAGTACTTC | CSASQGSGYEQYF
many | TRBJ2-3 | TRBV7-8 | TRBD1 | TGTGCCAACGGACAGGGGATTACAGATACGCAGTATTTT | CANGQGITDTQYF
many | TRBJ2-5 | TRBV18 | . | TGTGCCAGCTCACCGTTCTGGGAGACCCAGTACTTC | CASSPFWETQYF
. | TRBJ1-5 | TRBV10-2 | TRBD1 | TGCGCCAGCCGAGACAGGGCTGATCAGCCCCAGCATTTT | CASRDRADQPQHF
many | TRBJ2-1 | TRBV6-1 | TRBD1 | TGTGCCAGCAGTCAGCCAGGGGGCGCGTCCCATGAGCAGTTCTTC | CASSQPGGASHEQFF
many | TRBJ2-3 | TRBV4-2 | TRBD1 | TGTGCCAGCAGCCAAGGGGACAGGGATGTAACAGATACGCAGTATTTT | CASSQGDRDVTDTQYF
few | TRBJ1-2 | TRBV20-1 | . | TGCAGTGCCCTCCGGACAGTCTATGGCTACACCTTC | CSALRTVYGYTF
many | TRBJ1-5 | TRBV3-1 | . | TGTGCCAGCAGCCAGGGCAGGAATCAGCCCCAGCATTTT | CASSQGRNQPQHF
many | TRBJ1-5 | TRBV5-1 | . | TGCGCCAGCAGCTTGGACGGGAAAAATCAGCCCCAGCATTTT | CASSLDGKNQPQHF
many | TRBJ1-1 | TRBV24-1 | . | TGTGCCACCAGTGATTTGCGGGACACCGGATCGAACACTGAAGCTTTCTTT | CATSDLRDTGSNTEAFF